Listed below are T cell receptor beta chains from one sample, sequenced in a study of shared clonotypes between healthy human individuals. Using immunoSEQ multiplex PCR, the repertoire was profiled, and TCRdb retains in-frame clones only, with some absent. The sample holds about 1 million clones; approximately 70% are singletons and the top ten take about 1.5%. The source material was memory CD4+ T cells sorted from blood. These TCRs come from a man younger than 30 in good health. The CDR3 runs from the conserved cysteine through the conserved F or W. Fields, in order: V gene, clone size, D gene, J gene, CDR3 protein, CDR3 DNA. The D gene is left open where the match is weak. Clone size is given for some rows only: seen once, a few or many times, or a class if the clone is expanded.

>TRBV19|many|.|TRBJ1-5
CASRDSNQPQHF
TGTGCCAGTCGGGATAGCAATCAGCCCCAGCATTTT
>TRBV6-1|.|.|TRBJ1-2
CASGANNYGYTF
TGTGCCTCAGGGGCCAACAACTATGGCTACACCTTC
>TRBV6-5|.|.|TRBJ1-2
CASSYESNYGYTF
TGTGCCAGCAGTTATGAGTCTAACTATGGCTACACCTTC
>TRBV6-5|few|TRBD2|TRBJ2-7
CASRPSGGASYEQYF
TGTGCCAGCAGGCCTAGCGGGGGGGCCTCCTACGAGCAGTACTTC
>TRBV2|.|.|TRBJ1-2
CASSERGGVGNGYTF
TGTGCCAGCAGTGAGCGCGGGGGAGTTGGAAATGGCTACACCTTC
>TRBV15|.|.|TRBJ2-7
CATSREQGVDEQYF
TGTGCCACCAGCAGAGAACAGGGAGTAGACGAGCAGTACTTC
>TRBV5-6|.|.|TRBJ2-3
CASSSGPGADTQYF
TGTGCCAGCAGCTCGGGCCCCGGGGCAGATACGCAGTATTTT
>TRBV7-3|once|.|TRBJ2-3
CASSLSGRGDTQYF
TGTGCCAGCAGCTTGTCCGGACGGGGGGATACGCAGTATTTT
>TRBV28|.|TRBD1|TRBJ2-4
CASSRDSLIKNIQYF
TGTGCCAGCAGTCGGGACAGTTTAATTAAAAACATTCAGTACTTC
>TRBV29-1|few|.|TRBJ1-1
CSVVYAWRAFF
TGCAGCGTTGTTTATGCCTGGCGTGCTTTCTTT
>TRBV6-6|.|.|TRBJ1-2
CASSYRDTYGYTF
TGTGCCAGCAGTTACCGCGACACCTATGGCTACACCTTC
>TRBV18|.|.|TRBJ2-5
CASSPQGETQYF
TGTGCCAGCTCACCACAGGGAGAGACCCAGTACTTC